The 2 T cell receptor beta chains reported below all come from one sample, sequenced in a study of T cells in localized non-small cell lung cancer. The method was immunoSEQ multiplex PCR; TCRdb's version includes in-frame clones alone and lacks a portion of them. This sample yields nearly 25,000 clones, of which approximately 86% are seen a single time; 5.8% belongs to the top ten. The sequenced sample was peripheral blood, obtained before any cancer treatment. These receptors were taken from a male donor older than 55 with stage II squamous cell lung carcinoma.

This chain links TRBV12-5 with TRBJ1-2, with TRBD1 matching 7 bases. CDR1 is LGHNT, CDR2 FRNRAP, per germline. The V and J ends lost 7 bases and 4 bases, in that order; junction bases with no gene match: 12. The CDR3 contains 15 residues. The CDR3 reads CASALLVGGFYGYTF. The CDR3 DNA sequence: TGTGCTAGTGCACTCTTGGTAGGGGGCTTCTATGGCTACACCTTC.

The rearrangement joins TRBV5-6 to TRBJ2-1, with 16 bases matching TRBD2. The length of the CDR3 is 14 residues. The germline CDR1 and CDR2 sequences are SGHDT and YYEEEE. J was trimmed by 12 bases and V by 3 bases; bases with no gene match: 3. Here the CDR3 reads CASSSGTSGRGQFF. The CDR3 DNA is TGTGCCAGCAGCTCCGGGACTAGCGGGAGGGGGCAGTTCTTC.